This TCR beta chain stems from a study of T cells expressing NK-cell markers. The CDR3 runs 14 residues. Germline V CDR1 and CDR2: SGHRS, YFSETQ. From the 5' RACE reads, TCRdb lists one entry per CDR3 protein and no DNA. The listing records about 430,000 distinct CDR3 sequences. Sequenced sample: blood T cells: a sorted CD56 or NKG2C T cell subset, CD4+ or CD8+ T cells, or bulk PBMC T cells (not recorded which). The clonotype originates from a woman aged 45-59 years in good health. V and J are TRBV5-1 and TRBJ1-1. The CDR3 protein is CASSLDRARAEAFF.